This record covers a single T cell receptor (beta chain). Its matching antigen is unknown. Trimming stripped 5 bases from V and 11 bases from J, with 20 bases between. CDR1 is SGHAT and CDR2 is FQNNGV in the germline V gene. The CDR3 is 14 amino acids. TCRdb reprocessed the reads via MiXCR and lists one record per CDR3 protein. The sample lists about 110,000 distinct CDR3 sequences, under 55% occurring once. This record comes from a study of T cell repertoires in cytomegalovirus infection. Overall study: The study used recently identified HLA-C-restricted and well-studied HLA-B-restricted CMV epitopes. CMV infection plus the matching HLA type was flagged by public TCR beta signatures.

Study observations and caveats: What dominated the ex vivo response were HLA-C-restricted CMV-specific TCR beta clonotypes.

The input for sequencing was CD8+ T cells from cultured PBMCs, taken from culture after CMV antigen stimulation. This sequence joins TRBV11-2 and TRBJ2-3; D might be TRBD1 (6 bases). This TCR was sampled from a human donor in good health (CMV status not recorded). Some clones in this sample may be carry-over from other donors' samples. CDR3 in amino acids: CASSPGPGAREQYF. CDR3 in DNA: TGTGCCAGCAGCCCCGGTCCAGGGGCGAGGGAGCAGTATTTT.